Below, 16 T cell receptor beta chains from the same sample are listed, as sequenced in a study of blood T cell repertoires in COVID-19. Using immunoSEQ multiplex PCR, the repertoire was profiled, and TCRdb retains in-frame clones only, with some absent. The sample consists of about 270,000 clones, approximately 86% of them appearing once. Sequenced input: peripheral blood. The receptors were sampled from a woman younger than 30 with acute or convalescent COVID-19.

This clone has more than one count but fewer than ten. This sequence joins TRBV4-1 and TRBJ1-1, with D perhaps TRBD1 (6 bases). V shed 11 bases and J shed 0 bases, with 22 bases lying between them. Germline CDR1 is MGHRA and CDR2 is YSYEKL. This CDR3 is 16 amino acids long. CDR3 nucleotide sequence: TGCGCCTGCTGCCTTCTGTGGGACACTCTGAACACTGAAGCTTTCTTT. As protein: CACCLLWDTLNTEAFF.

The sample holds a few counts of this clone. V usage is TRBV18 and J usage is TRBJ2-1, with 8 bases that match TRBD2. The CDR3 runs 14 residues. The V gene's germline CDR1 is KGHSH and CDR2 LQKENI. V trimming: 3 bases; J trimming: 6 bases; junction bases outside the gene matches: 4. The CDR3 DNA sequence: TGTGCCAGCTCACCGGCGGGAGGAACCAATGAGCAGTTCTTC. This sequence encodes CASSPAGGTNEQFF. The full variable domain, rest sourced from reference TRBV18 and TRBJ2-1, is NAGVMQNPRHLVRRRGQEARLRCSPMKGHSHVYWYRQLPEEGLKFMVYLQKENIIDESGMPKERFSAEFPKEGPSILRIQQVVRGDSAAYFCASSPAGGTNEQFFGPGTRLTVL.

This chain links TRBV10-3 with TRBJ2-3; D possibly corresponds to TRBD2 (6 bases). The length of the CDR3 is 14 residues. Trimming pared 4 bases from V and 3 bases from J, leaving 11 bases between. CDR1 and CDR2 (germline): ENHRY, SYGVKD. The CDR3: CAISAGRETDTQYF. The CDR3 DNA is TGTGCCATCAGTGCCGGGAGAGAGACAGATACGCAGTATTTT.

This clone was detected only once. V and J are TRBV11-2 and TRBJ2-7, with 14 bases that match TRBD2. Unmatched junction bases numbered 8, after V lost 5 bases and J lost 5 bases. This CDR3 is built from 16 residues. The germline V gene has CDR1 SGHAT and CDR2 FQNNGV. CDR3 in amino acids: CASSKGTSGSIDEQYF. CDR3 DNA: TGTGCCAGCAGCAAGGGGACTAGCGGGAGTATCGACGAGCAGTACTTC.

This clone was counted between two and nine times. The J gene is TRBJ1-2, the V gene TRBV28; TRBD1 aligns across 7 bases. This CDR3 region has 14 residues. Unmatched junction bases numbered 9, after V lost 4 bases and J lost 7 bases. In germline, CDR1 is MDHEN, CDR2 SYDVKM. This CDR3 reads CASSWIGGLGGYTF. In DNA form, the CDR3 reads TGTGCCAGCAGTTGGATAGGGGGCTTGGGTGGCTACACCTTC.

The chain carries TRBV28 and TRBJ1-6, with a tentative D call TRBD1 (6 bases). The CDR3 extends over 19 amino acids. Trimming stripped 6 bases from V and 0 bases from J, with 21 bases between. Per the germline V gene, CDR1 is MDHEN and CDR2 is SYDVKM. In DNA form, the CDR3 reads TGTGCCAGCAGGCCCCCCCCTACAGGGTTGAGCTCCTATAATTCACCCCTCCACTTT. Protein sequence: CASRPPPTGLSSYNSPLHF.

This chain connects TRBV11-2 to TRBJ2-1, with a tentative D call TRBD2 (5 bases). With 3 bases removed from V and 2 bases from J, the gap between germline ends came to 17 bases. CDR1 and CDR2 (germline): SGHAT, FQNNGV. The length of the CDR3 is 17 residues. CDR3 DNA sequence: TGTGCCAGCAGCTTGTACCGGACTCTAAGCGCCTACAATGAGCAGTTCTTC. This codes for CASSLYRTLSAYNEQFF.

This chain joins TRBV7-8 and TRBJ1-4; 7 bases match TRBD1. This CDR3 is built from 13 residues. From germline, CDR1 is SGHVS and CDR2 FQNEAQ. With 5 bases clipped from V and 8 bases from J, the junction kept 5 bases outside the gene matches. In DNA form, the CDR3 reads TGTGCCAGCAGCCCGGGACAGCTAGAAAAACTGTTTTTT. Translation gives CASSPGQLEKLFF.

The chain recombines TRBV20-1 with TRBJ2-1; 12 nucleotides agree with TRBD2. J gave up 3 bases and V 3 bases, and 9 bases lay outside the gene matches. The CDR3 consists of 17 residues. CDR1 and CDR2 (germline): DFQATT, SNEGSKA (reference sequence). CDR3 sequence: CSASQSTSGSFYNEQFF. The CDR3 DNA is TGCAGTGCTAGTCAGTCGACTAGCGGGAGTTTCTACAATGAGCAGTTCTTC.

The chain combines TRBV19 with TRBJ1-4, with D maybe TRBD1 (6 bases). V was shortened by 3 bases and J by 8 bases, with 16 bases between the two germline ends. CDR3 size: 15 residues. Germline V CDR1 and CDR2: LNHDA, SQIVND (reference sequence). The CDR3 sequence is CASSIPRDIGEKLFF. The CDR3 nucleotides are TGTGCCAGTAGTATTCCACGGGACATAGGCGAAAAACTGTTTTTT. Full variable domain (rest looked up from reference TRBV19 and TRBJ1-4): DGGITQSPKYLFRKEGQNVTLSCEQNLNHDAMYWYRQDPGQGLRLIYYSQIVNDFQKGDIAEGYSVSREKKESFPLTVTSAQKNPTAFYLCASSIPRDIGEKLFFGSGTQLSVL.

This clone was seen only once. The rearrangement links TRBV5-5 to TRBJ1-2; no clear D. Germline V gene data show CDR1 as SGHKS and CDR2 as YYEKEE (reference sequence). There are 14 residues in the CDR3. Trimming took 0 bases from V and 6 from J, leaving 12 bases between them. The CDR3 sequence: CASSLESWPNGYTF. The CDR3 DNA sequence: TGTGCCAGCAGCTTGGAGTCCTGGCCGAATGGCTACACCTTC.

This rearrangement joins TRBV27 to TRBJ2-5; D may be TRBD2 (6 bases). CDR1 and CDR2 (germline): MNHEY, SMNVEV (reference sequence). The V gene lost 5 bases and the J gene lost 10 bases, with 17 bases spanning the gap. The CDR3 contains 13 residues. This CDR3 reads CASSHKLTGDQYF. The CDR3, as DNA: TGTGCCAGCAGTCACAAACTTACGGGGGACCAGTACTTC.

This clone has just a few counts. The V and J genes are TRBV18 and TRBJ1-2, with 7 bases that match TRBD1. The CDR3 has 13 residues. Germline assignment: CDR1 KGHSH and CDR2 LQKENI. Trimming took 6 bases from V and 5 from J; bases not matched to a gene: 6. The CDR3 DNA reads TGTGCCAGCTCCGAAGACAGGGATTATGGCTACACCTTC. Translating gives CASSEDRDYGYTF.

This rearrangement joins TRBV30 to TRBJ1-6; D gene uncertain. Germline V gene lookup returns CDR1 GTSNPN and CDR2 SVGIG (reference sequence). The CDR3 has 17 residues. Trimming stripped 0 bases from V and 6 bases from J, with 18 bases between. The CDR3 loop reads CAWSVQRVQLANSPLHF. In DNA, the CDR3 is TGTGCCTGGAGTGTTCAACGGGTCCAGTTGGCTAATTCACCCCTCCACTTT.

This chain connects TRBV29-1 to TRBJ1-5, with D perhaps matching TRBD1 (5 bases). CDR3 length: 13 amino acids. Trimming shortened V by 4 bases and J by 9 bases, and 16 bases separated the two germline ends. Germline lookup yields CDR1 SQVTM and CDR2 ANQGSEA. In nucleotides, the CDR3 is TGCAGCGTTGGATCGGAGGGGTCGGGGCCCCAGCATTTT. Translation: CSVGSEGSGPQHF.

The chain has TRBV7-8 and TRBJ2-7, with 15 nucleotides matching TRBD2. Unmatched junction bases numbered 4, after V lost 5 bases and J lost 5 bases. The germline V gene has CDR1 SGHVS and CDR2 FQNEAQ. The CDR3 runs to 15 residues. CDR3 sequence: CASSGGLAGGHEQYF. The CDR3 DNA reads TGTGCCAGCAGCGGGGGACTAGCGGGAGGACACGAGCAGTACTTC.